This TCR beta chain was identified in a study of blood T cell repertoires in COVID-19. Across the whole study: Material from acute and convalescent COVID-19 was sourced from the United States, Italy and Spain. The analysed material was cDNA or gDNA that came from T cells, B-cell-depleted T cells, or PBMCs.

In the original workflow: Reference gene primer amplification in the assay estimated nucleated cell counts. The repertoire was sequenced with immunoSEQ multiplex PCR; TCRdb's copy has only in-frame clones and lacks some. From that table come the V and J calls and clone size; the DNA was used to work out D and trimming. The sample records around 190,000 clones, 85% being singletons. Deletions cut 0 bases from V and 0 bases from J, with 6 bases between. This CDR3 has 16 amino acids. From germline, CDR1 is LNHNV and CDR2 YYDKDF (reference sequence). The V gene is TRBV15, the J gene TRBJ1-6; the D is unclear. Sequences were obtained from peripheral blood. This clonotype was sampled from a woman aged 60 to 75 with acute or convalescent COVID-19. The CDR3 bases are TGTGCCACCAGCAGAGAAGGGAGCTCCTATAATTCACCCCTCCACTTT. Amino acid sequence: CATSREGSSYNSPLHF.